Described below is a single T cell receptor beta chain sequence and its context. The antigen remains undetermined. The junction differs from germline at one of its ends, possibly a read error. Donors were nominally healthy when sampled, though unrecorded immune exposures were likely. These data come from a study of cytomegalovirus exposure and HLA in healthy donors. Study results and limitations: In vitro testing confirmed a few CMV-associated chains as specific for CMV antigens. Because they were indistinguishable, some V segments, including TRBV6-2 and TRBV6-3, were excluded.

Primers included in the PCR were 60 Vbeta and 13 Jbeta primers. Generated by immunoSEQ multiplex PCR, the TCRdb table keeps only in-frame clones and is missing some. The profile shows roughly 200,000 clones, around 86% of them singletons. The CDR3 is 14 residues long. The germline V gene encodes CDR1 SGHRS and CDR2 YFSETQ. The specimen was PBMCs. The sequence came from a man between 50 and 59 years old in good health and CMV-seronegative. The chain couples TRBV5-1 to TRBJ1-4; 7 bases map to TRBD1. The CDR3, as DNA: TGCGCCAGCAGTTTGGGGACAGTCCCTGAAAAACTGTTTTTT. This codes for CASSLGTVPEKLFF.